These T cell receptor beta chains were read from a single sample in a study of cytomegalovirus exposure and HLA in healthy donors. Sequencing was performed with immunoSEQ multiplex PCR; in TCRdb, only in-frame clones are kept and a portion is missing. The repertoire includes about 130,000 clones, roughly 83% of them detected once, and 0.95% to 1.5% sits in the top ten. Input material: PBMCs. These receptors originate from a girl aged 2 to 10 in good health and CMV-seronegative. Each CDR3 is given with its conserved first and last residue. Each record gives: clone size, D gene, V gene, J gene, CDR3 DNA, CDR3 protein. A D gene is named only where the DNA matches it firmly. Not every row has a clone size; where given, it reads once, few, many or a size class.

-,-,TRBV9,TRBJ2-7,TGTGCCAGCAGCTCTAACCCGAGACATACCAGCTCCTACGAGCAGTACTTC,CASSSNPRHTSSYEQYF
once,-,TRBV6-1,TRBJ1-3,TGTGCCAGCAGTGAACAGGTCGACTCTGGAAACACCATATATTTT,CASSEQVDSGNTIYF
once,-,TRBV19,TRBJ1-5,TGTGCCAGTAGTGAGCCGGGGAGGGTAGAACCCCAGCATTTT,CASSEPGRVEPQHF
once,-,TRBV27,TRBJ1-5,TGTGCCAGCAGTGTAACAGGGCGGGGCAATCAGCCCCAGCATTTT,CASSVTGRGNQPQHF
-,-,TRBV4-1,TRBJ2-3,TGCGCCAGCAGCAAAAATCGGGCAGATACGCAGTATTTT,CASSKNRADTQYF
once,-,TRBV9,TRBJ1-2,TGTGCCAGCAGCGTAGACAGTCAGACCTCATATGGCTACACCTTC,CASSVDSQTSYGYTF
few,TRBD2,TRBV5-1,TRBJ2-1,TGCGCCAGCAGCTTGGCACTAGCGGGGGGCCGAGAGCAGTTCTTC,CASSLALAGGREQFF
-,TRBD2,TRBV7-3,TRBJ2-2,TGTGCCAGCAGCCCCCGTTCCGGAGCGGGGATGAACACCGGGGAGCTGTTTTTT,CASSPRSGAGMNTGELFF
-,-,TRBV20-1,TRBJ1-1,TGCAGTGCTAGTTACAGGCAAGCTTTCTTT,CSASYRQAFF
-,-,TRBV19,TRBJ1-1,TGTGCCAGTAGGGAAAGGGACATTGGACCGGTAGCTGAAGCTTTCTTT,CASRERDIGPVAEAFF
-,TRBD1,TRBV10-1,TRBJ1-1,TGCGCCAGCCGCCGGACAGGGAACACTGAAGCTTTCTTT,CASRRTGNTEAFF
-,-,TRBV29-1,TRBJ1-1,TGCAGCGCGGCGGTCCTCTTAACGAACACTGAAGCTTTCTTT,CSAAVLLTNTEAFF
-,TRBD1,TRBV7-8,TRBJ2-3,TGTGCCAGCAGGAGGGCAGGGGGAAGTACAGATACGCAGTATTTT,CASRRAGGSTDTQYF
-,-,TRBV28,TRBJ2-7,TGTGCCAGCAGGATTCAGGGTGAGCAGTACTTC,CASRIQGEQYF
-,TRBD1,TRBV2,TRBJ1-5,TGTGCCAGCAGCCGGGACAGGGGAAATCAGCCCCAGCATTTT,CASSRDRGNQPQHF
-,-,TRBV7-2,TRBJ1-6,TGTGCCAGCAGCCCAGGGGACGGACCAAATTCACCCCTCCACTTT,CASSPGDGPNSPLHF
-,-,TRBV5-1,TRBJ1-1,TGCGCCAGCAGCTCGCCGTTGCGCAACACTGAAGCTTTCTTT,CASSSPLRNTEAFF
-,-,TRBV7-9,TRBJ1-2,TGTGCCAGCAGCCCTCTACAGTATGGTAGTTACACCTTC,CASSPLQYGSYTF
-,TRBD2,TRBV2,TRBJ2-1,TGTGCCAGCATTTGGACTAGCGGGAGTACTGAGCAGTTCTTC,CASIWTSGSTEQFF
once,-,TRBV30,TRBJ2-1,TGTGCCTGGAGTGCACAGGGATACAATGAGCAGTTCTTC,CAWSAQGYNEQFF
-,TRBD1,TRBV2,TRBJ2-7,TGTGCCAGCAGCCCCTGGGGGACAGGGGAGTACTTC,CASSPWGTGEYF
-,-,TRBV4-1,TRBJ2-7,TGCGCCAGCAGCCAAGATTTCGGCAGGTTCTACGAGCAGTACTTC,CASSQDFGRFYEQYF
-,TRBD1,TRBV9,TRBJ2-6,TGTGCCAGCAGCCCCACCGGGACAGGGGGCTCTGGGGCCAACGTCCTGACTTTC,CASSPTGTGGSGANVLTF
-,-,TRBV6-6,TRBJ1-3,TGTGCCAGCAGAGAACAGGGCTCTGGAAACACCATATATTTT,CASREQGSGNTIYF
-,-,TRBV7-9,TRBJ2-7,TGTGCCAGCAGCTTATACCGGACAGGGAGGGACGAGCAGTACTTC,CASSLYRTGRDEQYF
-,-,TRBV30,TRBJ1-6,TGTGCCTGGAGTCGACAGGTTTCACCCCTCCACTTT,CAWSRQVSPLHF
-,TRBD1,TRBV14,TRBJ2-7,TGTGCCAGCAGCTACAGGACAGGGGGGTACGAGCAGTACTTC,CASSYRTGGYEQYF
-,-,TRBV7-9,TRBJ2-3,TGTGCCAGCAGCCCGACGACAGGTCCTAAAGGGGTAGATACGCAGTATTTT,CASSPTTGPKGVDTQYF
-,TRBD2,TRBV4-1,TRBJ2-1,TGCGCCAGCAGCCAAGAAGGGGTGGCTAGCGGGAATCAGTTCTTC,CASSQEGVASGNQFF
-,-,TRBV7-2,TRBJ2-7,TGTGCCAGCAGCTCGGGACTCCTTCCCTACGAGCAGTACTTC,CASSSGLLPYEQYF
-,-,TRBV29-1,TRBJ2-4,TGCAGCGTAAATAAACACACAGAAAACATTCAGTACTTC,CSVNKHTENIQYF
-,-,TRBV28,TRBJ1-1,TGTGCCAGCAGTCGGGGAGAAGCTTTCTTT,CASSRGEAFF
-,TRBD1,TRBV5-1,TRBJ1-4,TGCGCCAGCAGCTTGGTGCGGGACAGTAATGAAAAACTGTTTTTT,CASSLVRDSNEKLFF
once,-,TRBV27,TRBJ1-1,TGTGCCAGCTTCCCACAGGGTTACACTGAAGCTTTCTTT,CASFPQGYTEAFF
-,TRBD1,TRBV5-5,TRBJ2-7,TGTGCCAGCAGCGGACAGGGGTCCTCCTACGAGCAGTACTTC,CASSGQGSSYEQYF
-,-,TRBV5-6,TRBJ2-3,TGTGCCAGCAGCTTGGTGCAGGGGGGAACCGGCACAGATACGCAGTATTTT,CASSLVQGGTGTDTQYF
-,TRBD1,TRBV27,TRBJ1-1,TGTGCCAGCAGTTTAAGACAGGGAAATGTAGCTTTCTTT,CASSLRQGNVAFF
-,TRBD1,TRBV7-6,TRBJ2-7,TGTGCCAGCAGCTTGGGGGGGACAGGGGACGAGCAGTACTTC,CASSLGGTGDEQYF
-,TRBD1,TRBV7-2,TRBJ2-3,TGTGCCAGCAGCTTAAGACAGGGTGTCGATACGCAGTATTTT,CASSLRQGVDTQYF
-,TRBD2,TRBV28,TRBJ2-4,TGTGCCAGCAGGGGAGGGACTAGCGGGACCCAAAACATTCAGTACTTC,CASRGGTSGTQNIQYF
few,-,TRBV5-6,TRBJ2-1,TGTGCCAGCAGCTTTACAGTTGGTAAGGATGAGCAGTTCTTC,CASSFTVGKDEQFF
once,TRBD1,TRBV4-1,TRBJ1-5,TGCGCCAGCAGCCAAGGGGCCGGACAGGTCAATCAGCCCCAGCATTTT,CASSQGAGQVNQPQHF
few,-,TRBV5-1,TRBJ2-1,TGCGCCAGCAGCGGAAGTGGGCTGGAGGGCTACAATGAGCAGTTCTTC,CASSGSGLEGYNEQFF
once,-,TRBV4-3,TRBJ1-1,TGCGCCAGCAGCCGCAGGGTGAACACTGAAGCTTTCTTT,CASSRRVNTEAFF
-,TRBD2,TRBV7-2,TRBJ2-3,TGTGCCAGCAGTTCGGGGGGTGCCACAGATACGCAGTATTTT,CASSSGGATDTQYF
-,TRBD2,TRBV5-4,TRBJ2-1,TGTGCCAGCAGCTCTAGCGGGGGCTACTCCTACAATGAGCAGTTCTTC,CASSSSGGYSYNEQFF
-,-,TRBV7-2,TRBJ2-5,TGTGCCAGCAGCTTCGGAGAGACCCAGTACTTC,CASSFGETQYF
-,TRBD1,TRBV27,TRBJ1-5,TGTGCCAGCAGCCCCGTTACAGGGGAGGCCGGGCAGCCCCAGCATTTT,CASSPVTGEAGQPQHF
few,-,TRBV6-5,TRBJ2-5,TGTGCCAGCACCTCTGCCGGGGAAGAGACCCAGTACTTC,CASTSAGEETQYF
-,TRBD1,TRBV6-9,TRBJ1-1,TGTGCCAGAGGGACAGCGAAGTTTATGAACACTGAAGCTTTCTTT,CARGTAKFMNTEAFF
-,-,TRBV1,TRBJ2-7,TGCACCAGCAGCCAATTGGCGGGAGTATACCCTTACGAGCAGTACTTC,CTSSQLAGVYPYEQYF
-,-,TRBV7-2,TRBJ2-7,TGTGCCAGCAGCTTAGCGCGCCTCAGCGGCTCTTTCTCCTACGAGCAGTACTTC,CASSLARLSGSFSYEQYF
-,TRBD1,TRBV9,TRBJ2-5,TGTGCCAGCAGCGCCGGGACAGGGTGGGGGACCCAGTACTTC,CASSAGTGWGTQYF
-,TRBD2,TRBV5-1,TRBJ2-7,TGCGCCAGCAGCTTGGAAGCGGGAGGGCCCGAGCAGTACTTC,CASSLEAGGPEQYF
-,TRBD1,TRBV7-9,TRBJ1-3,TGTGCCAGCAGCTACAGGGGTGGAAACACCATATATTTT,CASSYRGGNTIYF
few,-,TRBV2,TRBJ1-2,TGTGCCAGCAGTGTATCTTTCGCGGAGGTGGGCTACACCTTC,CASSVSFAEVGYTF
-,-,TRBV7-2,TRBJ2-5,TGTGCCAGCAGCAAGGCCGGGGGAGAGACCCAGTACTTC,CASSKAGGETQYF
-,TRBD1,TRBV28,TRBJ2-7,TGTGCCAGCCAACAGACAGGGATCTACGAGCAGTACTTC,CASQQTGIYEQYF
-,-,TRBV28,TRBJ2-7,TGTGCCATCCAAGGGGGGGCGAGCTCCTACGAGCAGTACTTC,CAIQGGASSYEQYF
-,-,TRBV4-1,TRBJ2-1,TGCGCCAGCAGCAAGCCAACAGGGATCACCTACAATGAGCAGTTCTTC,CASSKPTGITYNEQFF